The 21 T cell receptor beta chains listed next were all sequenced from one sample in a study of beta chain features in type 1 diabetes. The isolated RNA, all of it, was reverse transcribed, so expressed TCRB transcripts were what got sequenced. TCRdb's table, derived via immunoSEQ multiplex PCR, lists solely in-frame clones and lacks some. Among some 200,000 clones listed, 9.5% to 13% were seen once. The sample comprised central memory CD4+ T cells from blood. The receptors here all came from a man aged 18 to 29 in good health.

This clone was recorded a few times. This chain uses TRBV4-2 with TRBJ1-1; no firm D call. V dropped 0 bases and J dropped 3 bases, with 11 bases sitting between them. The germline CDR1 and CDR2 sequences are LGHNA and YNFKEQ. This CDR3 is built from 15 residues. The DNA of the CDR3 is TGTGCCAGCAGCCAAGAGCCGGGTTTGGACACTGAAGCTTTCTTT. Its protein product is CASSQEPGLDTEAFF.

In this sample, this clone turned up many times. This chain links TRBV6-6 with TRBJ2-1; D is unresolved. With 7 bases removed from V and 0 bases from J, the gap between germline ends came to 7 bases. The V gene's germline CDR1 is MNHNY and CDR2 SVGAGI (reference sequence). The CDR3 totals 13 residues. DNA for the CDR3: TGTGCCAGCAAAATCTTCTCCTACAATGAGCAGTTCTTC. This encodes CASKIFSYNEQFF.

This rearrangement joins TRBV29-1 to TRBJ1-3; D gene ambiguous. This CDR3 comprises 13 residues. V was shortened by 4 bases and J by 0 bases, with 7 bases between the two germline ends. From germline, CDR1 is SQVTM and CDR2 ANQGSEA. The CDR3 nucleotides read TGCAGCGTTGCCCCAAACTCTGGAAACACCATATATTTT. Translated, it gives CSVAPNSGNTIYF.

The chain is built from TRBV7-9 and TRBJ2-1; D is unresolved. CDR3 length equals 15 residues. CDR1 and CDR2 from the germline V gene are SEHNR and FQNEAQ (reference sequence). The germline V and J ends were trimmed by 5 bases and 3 bases, with 14 bases remaining between them. The DNA for the CDR3 is TGTGCCAGCAGCACAAGGACGGCATTCTACAATGAGCAGTTCTTC. Translating gives CASSTRTAFYNEQFF.

This clone has more than one count but fewer than ten. V gene TRBV10-3 combines with J gene TRBJ2-5; D may correspond to TRBD1 or TRBD2 (5 bases each). V was shortened by 10 bases and J by 4 bases, with 13 bases between the two germline ends. The CDR3 runs to 12 residues. The germline V gene encodes CDR1 ENHRY and CDR2 SYGVKD. Here the CDR3 DNA reads TGTGCCAGCACCGGGACCCCAGAGACCCAGTACTTC. Translation gives CASTGTPETQYF.

This clone showed up just a few times. The rearrangement joins TRBV18 to TRBJ2-1; D may be TRBD1 (5 bases). Germline CDR1 is KGHSH and CDR2 is LQKENI. Deletions cut 4 bases from V and 3 bases from J, with 13 bases between. CDR3 length: 15 amino acids. CDR3 in amino acids: CASSLQQGLYNEQFF. DNA of the CDR3: TGTGCCAGCTCACTCCAGCAGGGCCTCTACAATGAGCAGTTCTTC.

This clone was observed a few times. The junction departs from the called germline gene at one end, perhaps through a read error. The J gene is TRBJ2-1, the V gene TRBV6-1; D might be TRBD2 (6 bases). Germline loops: CDR1 MNHNS, CDR2 SASEGT. The CDR3 is made up of 14 amino acids. CDR3 nucleotide sequence: TGTGCCATCAGTGATTGGAGGGCGTACAATGAGCAGTTCTTC. This codes for CAISDWRAYNEQFF.

This clone was counted a few times. The chain carries TRBV10-3 and TRBJ2-7, with 8 bases identical to TRBD1. The germline CDR1 and CDR2 sequences are ENHRY and SYGVKD. CDR3 size: 16 residues. After removal of 0 bases from V and 2 bases from J, the junction contained 6 bases not matched to a gene. The CDR3 DNA reads as TGTGCCATCAGTGAGTCCCGGACAGGGCGACCCTACGAGCAGTACTTC. It codes for CAISESRTGRPYEQYF.

The chain employs TRBV29-1 and TRBJ2-3; the D gene could be TRBD1 or TRBD2 (6 bases each). Germline lookup yields CDR1 SQVTM and CDR2 ANQGSEA. The V gene lost 4 bases and the J gene lost 4 bases, with 15 bases spanning the gap. This CDR3 has 14 residues. The CDR3 region has the DNA TGCAGCGTTGTTGGAGGGAAGGGGGCAGATACGCAGTATTTT. Its translation: CSVVGGKGADTQYF.

The V call is TRBV29-1, the J call TRBJ2-3; TRBD2 matches at 7 bases. Germline V gene sequence: CDR1 SQVTM, CDR2 ANQGSEA. This CDR3 comprises 11 residues. Trimming at V came to 4 bases and at J to 6 bases, leaving 1 base not matched to a gene. CDR3 sequence (DNA): TGCAGCGTTGTGGGGGGGGATACGCAGTATTTT. It encodes CSVVGGDTQYF.

This clone was recorded a few times. This chain links TRBV27 with TRBJ1-1; no clear D gene. Germline assignment: CDR1 MNHEY and CDR2 SMNVEV (reference sequence). V lost 6 bases, J lost 1 base, and 12 bases lay in between. The CDR3 extends over 14 amino acids. Here the CDR3 reads CASSQVAGNTEAFF. The CDR3 region has the DNA TGTGCCAGCAGCCAGGTGGCGGGGAACACTGAAGCTTTCTTT.

This clone occurred a few times. The chain recombines TRBV29-1 with TRBJ2-1; D is possibly TRBD2 (6 bases). CDR3 length equals 15 residues. Trimming pared 5 bases from V and 7 bases from J, leaving 21 bases between. Germline CDR1 is SQVTM and CDR2 is ANQGSEA. The CDR3 region has the DNA TGCAGCGTTACGGAGGCGGGGACTTCTGAGAATGAGCAGTTCTTC. It specifies CSVTEAGTSENEQFF.

V usage is TRBV29-1 and J usage is TRBJ1-5; D perhaps matches TRBD1 (5 bases). Trimming removed 4 bases at V and 5 bases at J, with 12 bases between. CDR1 and CDR2 (germline): SQVTM, ANQGSEA. The CDR3 extends over 13 amino acids. The chain's CDR3 is CSVAPGPDQPQHF. The CDR3 DNA sequence: TGCAGCGTTGCGCCGGGGCCCGATCAGCCCCAGCATTTT.

V usage is TRBV4-3 and J usage is TRBJ2-3; 7 bases match TRBD2. The V gene's germline CDR1 is LGHNA and CDR2 YSLEER. This CDR3 spans 16 amino acids. J was trimmed by 5 bases and V by 0 bases; bases with no gene match: 8. Here the CDR3 DNA reads TGCGCCAGCAGCCAAGATATGGGGGAGGGCCTAGATACGCAGTATTTT. It specifies CASSQDMGEGLDTQYF.

This clone was counted a few times. The chain couples TRBV2 to TRBJ2-3; 12 nucleotides line up with TRBD2. Germline CDR1 and CDR2: SNHLY and FYNNEI. The length of the CDR3 is 17 residues. The V gene end was trimmed by 5 bases and the J gene end by 0 bases; junction bases not matched to a gene: 6. DNA for the CDR3: TGTGCCAGCAGTTTAACCGGGACTAGCGGGAGCACAGATACGCAGTATTTT. Translating gives CASSLTGTSGSTDTQYF.

The V call is TRBV7-3, the J call TRBJ2-1; D call uncertain. The germline V gene encodes CDR1 SGHTA and CDR2 FQGTGA. Trimming took off 6 bases at V and 6 bases at J, with 9 bases between the two ends. CDR3 length equals 12 residues. CDR3 DNA sequence: TGTGCCAGCAGTCAGACCAGCAATGAGCAGTTCTTC. Its translation is CASSQTSNEQFF.

V gene TRBV29-1 combines with J gene TRBJ2-1, with a possible D match to TRBD2 (6 bases). The CDR3 length is 15 residues. The V end lost 7 bases, the J end lost 0 bases, and 16 bases lay between the germline ends. From germline, CDR1 is SQVTM and CDR2 ANQGSEA. The CDR3 nucleotides read TGCAGCGGCGGGACTCCCAGTAGCTCCTACAATGAGCAGTTCTTC. Its translation is CSGGTPSSSYNEQFF.

The J gene is TRBJ2-3, the V gene TRBV5-1; 10 nucleotides line up with TRBD2. Germline V CDR1 and CDR2: SGHRS, YFSETQ. The CDR3 has 17 residues. The junction had 6 bases not matched to a gene; V was cut back by 0 bases and J by 2 bases. The CDR3 DNA reads as TGCGCCAGCAGCTTGGGAACTAGCGGGGACCACACAGATACGCAGTATTTT. This translates into CASSLGTSGDHTDTQYF. Complete variable domain (other parts from reference TRBV5-1 and TRBJ2-3): KAGVTQTPRYLIKTRGQQVTLSCSPISGHRSVSWYQQTPGQGLQFLFEYFSETQRNKGNFPGRFSGRQFSNSRSEMNVSTLELGDSALYLCASSLGTSGDHTDTQYFGPGTRLTVL.

The chain uses TRBV18 and TRBJ1-1; D unresolved. The V gene's germline CDR1 is KGHSH and CDR2 LQKENI. The V gene lost 2 bases and the J gene lost 8 bases, with 12 bases spanning the gap. This CDR3 has 13 amino acids. The CDR3 reads CASSPMDGGEAFF. In DNA form, the CDR3 reads TGTGCCAGCTCACCAATGGACGGAGGAGAAGCTTTCTTT.

This clone was seen ten or more times. The chain uses TRBV25-1 and TRBJ2-5; 7 bases line up with TRBD2. The CDR3 spans 15 residues. The germline CDR1 and CDR2 sequences are MGHDK and SYGVNS. V shed 2 bases, J shed 6 bases, and the junction held 9 bases outside the gene matches. The CDR3 nucleotides read TGTGCCAGCAGTGAACAGGGAGGGGTGAGGAAGACCCAGTACTTC. Protein sequence: CASSEQGGVRKTQYF.

This clone was observed a handful of times. V usage is TRBV5-4 and J usage is TRBJ2-5; D remains unclear. Trimming shortened V by 1 base and J by 0 bases, and 7 bases separated the two germline ends. Germline V gene data show CDR1 as SGHNT and CDR2 as YYREEE (reference sequence). The CDR3 runs 14 residues. CDR3 in DNA: TGTGCCAGCAGCTTGAAAAGGGACCAAGAGACCCAGTACTTC. It is translated as CASSLKRDQETQYF.